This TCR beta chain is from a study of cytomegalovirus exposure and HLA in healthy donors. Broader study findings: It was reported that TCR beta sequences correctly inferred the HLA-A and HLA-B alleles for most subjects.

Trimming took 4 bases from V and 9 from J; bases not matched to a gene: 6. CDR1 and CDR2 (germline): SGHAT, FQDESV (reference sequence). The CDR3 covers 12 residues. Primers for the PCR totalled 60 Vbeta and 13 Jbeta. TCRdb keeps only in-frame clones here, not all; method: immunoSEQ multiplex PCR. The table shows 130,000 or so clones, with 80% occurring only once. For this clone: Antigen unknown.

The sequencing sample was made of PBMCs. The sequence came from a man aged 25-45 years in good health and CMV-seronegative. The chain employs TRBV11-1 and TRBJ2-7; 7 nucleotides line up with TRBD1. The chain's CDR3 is CASSSQGPGQYF. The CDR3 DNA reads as TGTGCCAGCAGCTCACAGGGGCCGGGGCAGTACTTC.